The rows below give T cell receptor beta chains drawn from one sample of a study of blood T cell repertoires in COVID-19. This table comes from immunoSEQ multiplex PCR, and its TCRdb copy is limited to in-frame clones, with some not included. The sample includes approximately 68,000 clones, 86% of them seen just once. Sequencing was carried out using peripheral blood. The source of these receptors is a woman aged 60 to 75 with acute or convalescent COVID-19. CDR3s include the opening cysteine and the closing phenylalanine or tryptophan. The order of the fields is clone size, V gene, J gene, D gene, CDR3 DNA, CDR3 protein. D genes are given only for firm matches. Not every row has a clone size; where given, it reads once, few, many or a size class.

NA	TRBV4-1	TRBJ1-2	NA	TGCGCCAGCAGCCAAGGGTCGGGGGGATTGAATGGCTACACCTTC	CASSQGSGGLNGYTF
NA	TRBV19	TRBJ1-1	NA	TGTGCCAGTAGTCTACGAACTTCAGGGGACACTGAAGCTTTCTTT	CASSLRTSGDTEAFF
NA	TRBV6-1	TRBJ2-7	TRBD1	TGTGCCAGCAGTGAAATGGGACAGATCTCCTACGAGCAGTACTTC	CASSEMGQISYEQYF
NA	TRBV13	TRBJ1-1	NA	TGTGCCAGCAGCTTAGTCTCGGGAGGAGAAGCTTTCTTT	CASSLVSGGEAFF
NA	TRBV10-3	TRBJ2-1	TRBD2	TGTGCCACTAGCGGGAAAAACAATGAGCAGTTCTTC	CATSGKNNEQFF
NA	TRBV7-3	TRBJ2-5	TRBD2	TGTGCCAGCAGCTTAAGAGGGTATAGCGGGGAGACCCAGTACTTC	CASSLRGYSGETQYF
NA	TRBV15	TRBJ2-1	NA	TGTGCCACCAGCAGAGATTTACAGGACTCCTACAATGAGCAGTTCTTC	CATSRDLQDSYNEQFF
NA	TRBV19	TRBJ2-6	TRBD1	TGTGCCAGTAGGGGGACAGGGTTTTTCTCTGGGGCCAACGTCCTGACTTTC	CASRGTGFFSGANVLTF
NA	TRBV25-1	TRBJ1-2	TRBD1	TGTGCCAGCAGGGGGTCGGGACAGAACTATGGCTACACCTTC	CASRGSGQNYGYTF
NA	TRBV7-2	TRBJ2-1	NA	TGTGCCAGCAGCTTAGAGGTAGCCTCCTACAATGAGCAGTTCTTC	CASSLEVASYNEQFF
NA	TRBV19	TRBJ2-1	TRBD2	TGTGCCAGTAGTATATCGGTGACTAGCGGGGAACAAACGCAGTTCTTC	CASSISVTSGEQTQFF
once	TRBV5-6	TRBJ1-5	NA	TGTGCCAGCAGCATGCACAGGGCAGGACAGCCCCAGCATTTT	CASSMHRAGQPQHF
NA	TRBV30	TRBJ2-1	TRBD2	TGTGCCTGGACTACTAGCGGGGGACTAGGGAATGAGCAGTTCTTC	CAWTTSGGLGNEQFF